This TCR beta chain stems from a study of T cell responses to AZD1222 COVID-19 vaccine. This CDR3 comprises 14 residues. Per germline, CDR1 LNHDA and CDR2 SQIVND (reference sequence). V gave up 4 bases and J gave up 1 base; unmatched junction bases: 3. Investigators merged groups given second doses at roughly 4 or roughly 12 weeks. The study, taken as a whole, reports: Repertoire collection took place solely once the T cell response had peaked. In the spike-specific TCR repertoire, nearly half reportedly target unmutated variant regions. Only a handful of AZD1222 recipients tested seropositive at baseline.

Libraries were prepared by immunoSEQ multiplex PCR; TCRdb keeps only in-frame clonotypes and omits some of them. The table lists fewer than 130,000 clones, about 94% of them singletons. Comments on this clone: Its target is not known.

The clonotype comes from an adult who received the AZD1222 COVID-19 vaccine. The genes are TRBV19 and TRBJ1-1, with 7 bases identical to TRBD1. The material was peripheral blood, obtained 28 days after the second AZD1222 dose. CDR3 sequence reads: CASSRDSQNTEAFF. CDR3 nucleotides: TGTGCCAGTAGTAGGGACAGCCAGAACACTGAAGCTTTCTTT. The variable domain in full, completed from reference TRBV19 and TRBJ1-1, reads DGGITQSPKYLFRKEGQNVTLSCEQNLNHDAMYWYRQDPGQGLRLIYYSQIVNDFQKGDIAEGYSVSREKKESFPLTVTSAQKNPTAFYLCASSRDSQNTEAFFGQGTRLTVV.